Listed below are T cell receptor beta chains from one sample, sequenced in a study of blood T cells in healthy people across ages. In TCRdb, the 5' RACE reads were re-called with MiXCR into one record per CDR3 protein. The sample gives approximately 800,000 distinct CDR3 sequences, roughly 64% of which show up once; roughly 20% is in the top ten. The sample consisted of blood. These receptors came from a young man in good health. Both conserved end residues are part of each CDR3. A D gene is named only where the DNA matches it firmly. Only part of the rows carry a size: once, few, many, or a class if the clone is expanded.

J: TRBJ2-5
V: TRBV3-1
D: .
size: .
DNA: TGTGCCAGCAGCCAAGTGATGAGCGGCCAAGAGACCCAGTACTTC
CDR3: CASSQVMSGQETQYF

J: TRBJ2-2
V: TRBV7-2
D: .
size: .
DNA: TGTGCCACCTCGCCGGGGCCCACCGGGGAGCTGTTTTTT
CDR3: CATSPGPTGELFF

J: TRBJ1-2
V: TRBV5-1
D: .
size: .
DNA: TGCGCCAGCGTGGACAACTCCTATGGCTACACCTTC
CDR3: CASVDNSYGYTF

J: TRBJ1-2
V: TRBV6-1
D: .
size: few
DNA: TGTGCCAGCAGTGAAGCCTCGGCAGGGAGCCGTGGTGGCTACACCTTC
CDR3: CASSEASAGSRGGYTF

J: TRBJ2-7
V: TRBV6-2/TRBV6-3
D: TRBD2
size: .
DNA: TGTGCCAGCAACGGAGTAGCGGGAGCCTACGAGCAGTACTTC
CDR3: CASNGVAGAYEQYF

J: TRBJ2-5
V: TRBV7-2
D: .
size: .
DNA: TGTGCCAGCAGCTTAAGCCCGGGGCGGCAAGAGACCCAGTACTTC
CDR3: CASSLSPGRQETQYF

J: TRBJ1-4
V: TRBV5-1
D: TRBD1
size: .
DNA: TGCGCCAGCAGCGGAGAACAGGGGGCGAGTGGTGAAAAACTGTTTTTT
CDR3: CASSGEQGASGEKLFF

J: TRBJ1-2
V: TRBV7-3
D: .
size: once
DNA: TGTGCCAGCAGCTCAGACGGACAAACCTATCGCGGCTACACCTTC
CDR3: CASSSDGQTYRGYTF

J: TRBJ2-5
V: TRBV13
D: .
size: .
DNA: TGTGCCAGCAGCCAAGAGCAGAACCAAGAGACCCAGTACTTC
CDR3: CASSQEQNQETQYF

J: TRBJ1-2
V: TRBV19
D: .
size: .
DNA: TGTGCCAGTCGTACTGGGGACCGCAATAACTATGGCTACACCTTC
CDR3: CASRTGDRNNYGYTF

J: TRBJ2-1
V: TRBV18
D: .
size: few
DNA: TGTGCCAGCTCACCAGGCGAAGAGCGATACAATGAGCAGTTCTTC
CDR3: CASSPGEERYNEQFF

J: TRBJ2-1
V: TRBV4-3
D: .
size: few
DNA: TGCGCCAGCAGCCAGGGTGAGGGCTACAATGAGCAGTTCTTC
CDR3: CASSQGEGYNEQFF

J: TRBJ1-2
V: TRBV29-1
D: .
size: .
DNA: TGCAGCGTTGAAGAGGACGCCGATCGCTATGGCTACACCTTC
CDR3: CSVEEDADRYGYTF

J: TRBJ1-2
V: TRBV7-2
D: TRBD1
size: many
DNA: TGTGCCAGCAGCTTAGCGGGACAGGGGATCTATGGCTACACCTTC
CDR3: CASSLAGQGIYGYTF

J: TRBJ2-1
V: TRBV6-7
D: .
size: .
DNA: TGTGCCAGCCCCTGGCGGGACCACAATGAGCAGTTCTTC
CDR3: CASPWRDHNEQFF

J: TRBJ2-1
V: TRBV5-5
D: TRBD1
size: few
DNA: TGTGCCAGCAACGGGGGCCCAGGGACAGGGTCTCGAAGTTGGTCCTACAATGAGCAGTTCTTC
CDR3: CASNGGPGTGSRSWSYNEQFF

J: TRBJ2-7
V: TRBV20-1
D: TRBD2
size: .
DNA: TGCAGTGCTCCTAGCGGGACCCCGTCGGGTGAGCAGTACTTC
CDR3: CSAPSGTPSGEQYF

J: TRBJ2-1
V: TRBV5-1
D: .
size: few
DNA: TGCGCCAGCAGCTTGGAGGACTCCTACAATGAGCAGTTCTTC
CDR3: CASSLEDSYNEQFF

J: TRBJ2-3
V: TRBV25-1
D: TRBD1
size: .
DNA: TGTGCCAGTTCGGGACAGAATGCTAGAGATACGCAGTATTTT
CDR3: CASSGQNARDTQYF

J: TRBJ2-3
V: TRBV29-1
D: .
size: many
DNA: TGCAGCGTTAGGGACGGCCGATTCGATACGCAGTATTTT
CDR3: CSVRDGRFDTQYF

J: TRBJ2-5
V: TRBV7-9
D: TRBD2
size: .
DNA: TGTGCCAGCAGCTCCCCGACTAGCGGGAGTGGAGAGCAGTACTTC
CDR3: CASSSPTSGSGEQYF

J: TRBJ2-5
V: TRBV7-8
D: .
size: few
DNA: TGTGCCAGCAGCTTAGGTCCTAGGGAGACCCAGTACTTC
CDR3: CASSLGPRETQYF

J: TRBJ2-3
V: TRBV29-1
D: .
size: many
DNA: TGCAGCGTTGGGTTCTCTTCGCTGACGACAGATACGCAGTATTTT
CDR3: CSVGFSSLTTDTQYF

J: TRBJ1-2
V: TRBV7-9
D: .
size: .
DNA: TGTGCCAGCAGCTTAGAACAGGGAGCTGGCTACACCTTC
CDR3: CASSLEQGAGYTF

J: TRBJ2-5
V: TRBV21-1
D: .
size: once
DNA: TGTGCCAGAGGGACTAGCGGGGAAAATCAGTACTTC
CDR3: CARGTSGENQYF

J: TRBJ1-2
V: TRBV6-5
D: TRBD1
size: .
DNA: TGTGTCAGCAGTCCACAGGGGCACTATGGCTACACCTTC
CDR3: CVSSPQGHYGYTF

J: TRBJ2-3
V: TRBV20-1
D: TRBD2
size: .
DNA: TGCAGTGCTAGTGGCCGACTAGCCGCCACAGATACGCAGTATTTT
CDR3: CSASGRLAATDTQYF

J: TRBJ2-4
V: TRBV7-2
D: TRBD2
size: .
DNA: TGTGCCAGCAGCCCCGCGACCTCCAGTAGCGGGAGAGGCAAAAACATTCAGTACTTC
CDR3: CASSPATSSSGRGKNIQYF

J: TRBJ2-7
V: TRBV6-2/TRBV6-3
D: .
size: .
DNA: TGTGCCAGCAGTACAGTCTACGAGCAGTACTTC
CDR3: CASSTVYEQYF

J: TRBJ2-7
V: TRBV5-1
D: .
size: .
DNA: TGCGCCAGCAGCCCGCCGGGGTCTGGGGATGGCTCCTACGAGCAGTACTTC
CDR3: CASSPPGSGDGSYEQYF

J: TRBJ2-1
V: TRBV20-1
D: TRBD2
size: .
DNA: TGCAGTGCTATTTTCGGGGGGGATTACAATGAGCAGTTCTTC
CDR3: CSAIFGGDYNEQFF

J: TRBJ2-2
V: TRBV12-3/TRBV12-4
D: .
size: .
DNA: TGTGCCAGCAGTTTAAGAGGGCGTAATATCGGGGAGCTGTTTTTT
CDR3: CASSLRGRNIGELFF

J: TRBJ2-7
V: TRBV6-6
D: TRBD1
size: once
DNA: TGTGCCAGCAGGCTCCCGGGACAGGGAGCGACTGAGCAGTACTTC
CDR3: CASRLPGQGATEQYF

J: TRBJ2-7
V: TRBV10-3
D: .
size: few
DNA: TGTGCCATCAGGGACGGTTACGAGCAGTACTTC
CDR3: CAIRDGYEQYF

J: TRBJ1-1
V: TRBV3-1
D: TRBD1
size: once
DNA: TGTGCCAGCAGCCGGCCGGGACAGCAGAACACTGAAGCTTTCTTT
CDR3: CASSRPGQQNTEAFF

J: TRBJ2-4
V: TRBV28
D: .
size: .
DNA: TGTGCCAGCAGTTTACGTCCGGGACACAAAGGGTCCCAGTACTTC
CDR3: CASSLRPGHKGSQYF

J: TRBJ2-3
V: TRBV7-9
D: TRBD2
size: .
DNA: TGTGCCAGCAGCCCCGGCCGTAGCGGGGTCGGAGATACGCAGTATTTT
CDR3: CASSPGRSGVGDTQYF

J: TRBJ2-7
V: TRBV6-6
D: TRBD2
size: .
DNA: TGTGCCAGCAGTTTCCCGCGACGGGGGGTTTCCTACGAGCAGTACTTC
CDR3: CASSFPRRGVSYEQYF

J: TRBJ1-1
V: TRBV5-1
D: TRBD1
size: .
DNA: TGCGCCAGCAGCTTGTTAGAGCTGACAGGGCAAGCTGAAGCTTTCTTT
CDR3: CASSLLELTGQAEAFF

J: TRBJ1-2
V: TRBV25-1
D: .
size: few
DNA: TGTGCCAGCAGTGAATTCGCCAGGTCGGATGGCTACACCTTC
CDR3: CASSEFARSDGYTF

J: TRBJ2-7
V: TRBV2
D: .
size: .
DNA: TGTGCCAGCATTGCGGGCGTCTACGAGCAGTACTTC
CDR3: CASIAGVYEQYF

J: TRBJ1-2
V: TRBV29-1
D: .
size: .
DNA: TGCAGCGCCTCCCAATCTAACTATGGCTACACCTTC
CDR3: CSASQSNYGYTF